Presented here are 14 T cell receptor beta chains from one specimen sequenced in a study of shared clonotypes between healthy human individuals. The data were produced by immunoSEQ multiplex PCR, yet TCRdb's version contains in-frame clones alone and is incomplete. The repertoire holds millions of clones, with around nine tenths as singletons. Material for sequencing was naive CD4+ T cells sorted from blood. Specified subset: CD45RA+ positively selected. Receptors were obtained from a man between 18 and 35 years old in good health.

The gene calls are TRBV30 and TRBJ1-5, with TRBD1 as a possible D gene (6 bases). V gave up 3 bases and J gave up 2 bases, with 14 bases separating them. The length of the CDR3 is 15 residues. CDR1 GTSNPN and CDR2 SVGIG come from the germline V gene (reference sequence). CDR3 DNA sequence: TGTGCCTGGAGGGGAAGGGGGGAAGGCAATCAGCCCCAGCATTTT. Encoded protein: CAWRGRGEGNQPQHF.

This rearrangement joins TRBV4-1 to TRBJ2-5; possibly TRBD2 for D (6 bases). The CDR3 runs 14 residues. The germline CDR1 and CDR2 sequences are MGHRA and YSYEKL. Trimming left V 4 bases short and J 1 base short, with 10 bases between. The CDR3 is CASSPLAFQETQYF. The CDR3 region has the DNA TGCGCCAGCAGCCCGCTAGCGTTCCAAGAGACCCAGTACTTC.

V usage is TRBV7-2 and J usage is TRBJ1-6; possibly TRBD1 for D (5 bases). The V gene lost 4 bases and the J gene lost 0 bases, with 16 bases spanning the gap. Per the germline V gene, CDR1 is SGHTA and CDR2 is FQGNSA. This CDR3 contains 18 residues. The CDR3 region is CASSSSRQSNSYNSPLHF. Written as DNA, the CDR3 is TGTGCCAGCAGCTCCTCCCGACAGTCCAACTCCTATAATTCACCCCTCCACTTT.

The chain links TRBV6-5 to TRBJ2-7, with 11 positions matching TRBD1. The CDR3 contains 16 residues. J gave up 2 bases and V 3 bases, and 6 bases lay outside the gene matches. In germline, CDR1 is MNHEY, CDR2 SVGAGI. CDR3: CASSYYKGQGAYEQYF. DNA of the CDR3: TGTGCCAGCAGTTATTATAAGGGACAGGGGGCCTACGAGCAGTACTTC.

The rearrangement uses TRBV25-1 and TRBJ2-3; D is unresolved. The germline V and J ends were trimmed by 1 base and 1 base, with 9 bases remaining between them. Germline V gene data show CDR1 as MGHDK and CDR2 as SYGVNS. CDR3 length equals 15 residues. CDR3 in amino acids: CASSEFLSGTDTQYF. As DNA, the CDR3 is TGTGCCAGCAGTGAATTTTTAAGCGGCACAGATACGCAGTATTTT.

Comment on this clone: This sample also contains other DNA sequences that code for the same CDR3. This rearrangement joins TRBV10-3 to TRBJ2-1; perhaps D is TRBD1 or TRBD2 (6 bases each). Germline CDR1 is ENHRY and CDR2 is SYGVKD. V was shortened by 7 bases and J by 0 bases, with 7 bases between the two germline ends. The CDR3 sequence is 13 residues long. CDR3 nucleotide sequence: TGTGCCATCAAGGGGGGCTCCTACAATGAGCAGTTCTTC. The encoded protein is CAIKGGSYNEQFF.

The chain carries TRBV5-5 and TRBJ2-7; D is unresolved. This CDR3 contains 15 residues. V was cut by 0 bases and J by 0 bases, with 10 bases left in between. Germline V gene sequence: CDR1 SGHKS, CDR2 YYEKEE (reference sequence). The CDR3 spells CASSLDPSSSYEQYF. CDR3 nucleotides: TGTGCCAGCAGCTTGGACCCCTCGAGCTCCTACGAGCAGTACTTC.

The chain links TRBV5-1 to TRBJ2-5, with D uncertain. Germline loops: CDR1 SGHRS, CDR2 YFSETQ. The CDR3 has 13 residues. V was clipped by 4 bases and J by 9 bases, with 16 bases between them. The CDR3 region is CASSPFPPAAQYF. CDR3 sequence (DNA): TGCGCCAGCAGCCCCTTTCCCCCCGCGGCCCAGTACTTC.

This chain links TRBV5-8 with TRBJ2-1; 10 bases agree with TRBD2. CDR3 length: 17 amino acids. The V and J ends lost 1 base and 5 bases, in that order; junction bases with no gene match: 9. Germline CDR1 reads SGHTS; CDR2 reads YDEGEE. CDR3 sequence: CASSLYFSSGRDNEQFF. In nucleotides, the CDR3 is TGTGCCAGCAGCTTGTACTTTTCTAGCGGGAGAGACAATGAGCAGTTCTTC. The complete variable domain, with remaining parts taken from reference TRBV5-8 and TRBJ2-1, reads EAGVTQSPTHLIKTRGQQATLRCSPISGHTSVYWYQQALGLGLQFLLWYDEGEERNRGNFPPRFSGRQFPNYSSELNVNALELEDSALYLCASSLYFSSGRDNEQFFGPGTRLTVL.

The chain combines TRBV6-5 with TRBJ2-1, with D possibly matching TRBD2 (5 bases). V was shortened by 7 bases and J by 9 bases, with 10 bases between the two germline ends. Germline V gene sequence: CDR1 MNHEY, CDR2 SVGAGI. This CDR3 is built from 11 residues. The CDR3 is CASTSGGEQFF. In DNA form, the CDR3 reads TGTGCCAGCACGAGCGGCGGTGAGCAGTTCTTC.

The chain uses TRBV10-1 and TRBJ2-7; 7 bases fit TRBD2. After removal of 4 bases from V and 7 bases from J, the junction contained 7 bases not matched to a gene. The V gene's germline CDR1 is WNHNN and CDR2 SYGVQD (reference sequence). The CDR3 totals 13 residues. CDR3 protein: CASSAYSGGEQYF. In DNA form, the CDR3 reads TGCGCCAGCAGTGCCTATTCGGGGGGAGAGCAGTACTTC.

For this clone: Other nucleotide sequences in the sample specify the same CDR3. This chain connects TRBV19 to TRBJ1-2; tentatively, D is TRBD1 (5 bases). The CDR3 runs 14 residues. CDR1 and CDR2 from the germline V gene are LNHDA and SQIVND (reference sequence). V lost 6 bases to trimming and J lost 2 bases, with 13 bases between them. CDR3 DNA: TGTGCCAGTAGCAGAACCGGGACGAACTATGGCTACACCTTC. Protein: CASSRTGTNYGYTF.

The V gene is TRBV7-3, the J gene TRBJ2-1, with a weak D call TRBD2 (5 bases). This CDR3 has 14 residues. V lost 0 bases to trimming and J lost 9 bases, with 12 bases between them. CDR1 SGHTA and CDR2 FQGTGA come from the germline V gene. The CDR3 spells CASSLTGIEGEQFF. CDR3 coding DNA: TGTGCCAGCAGCTTAACCGGGATTGAGGGTGAGCAGTTCTTC.

The genes are TRBV11-2 and TRBJ2-7; D ambiguous. Trimming took 5 bases from V and 3 from J, leaving 14 bases between them. Germline V CDR1 and CDR2: SGHAT, FQNNGV. This CDR3 has 14 residues. The CDR3, as DNA: TGTGCCAGCAGCCCGGATAGGGAAATCTACGAGCAGTACTTC. Its translation is CASSPDREIYEQYF.